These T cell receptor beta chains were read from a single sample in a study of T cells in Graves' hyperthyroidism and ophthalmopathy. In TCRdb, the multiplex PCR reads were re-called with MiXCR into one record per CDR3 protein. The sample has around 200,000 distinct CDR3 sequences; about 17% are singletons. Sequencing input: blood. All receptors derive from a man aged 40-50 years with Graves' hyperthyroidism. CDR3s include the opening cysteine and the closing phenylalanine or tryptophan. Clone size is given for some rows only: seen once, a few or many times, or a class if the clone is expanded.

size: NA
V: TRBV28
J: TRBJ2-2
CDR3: CASYSGGAIGELFF

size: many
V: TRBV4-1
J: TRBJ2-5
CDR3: CASSQVDMGLAGETQYF

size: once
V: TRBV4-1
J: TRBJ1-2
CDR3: CASSPEGALYGYTF

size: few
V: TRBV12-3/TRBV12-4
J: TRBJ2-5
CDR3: CASTLGQVQETQYF

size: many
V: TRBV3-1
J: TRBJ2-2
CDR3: CASQTLAGKTGELFF

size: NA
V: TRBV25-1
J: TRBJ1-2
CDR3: CASKDRVLGGYTF

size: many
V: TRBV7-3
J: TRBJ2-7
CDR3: CASSPRTHSYEQYF

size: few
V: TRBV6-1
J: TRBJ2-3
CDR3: CASNPGVSARTDTQYF

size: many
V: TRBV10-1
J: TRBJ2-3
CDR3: CASSEGAILTDTQYF

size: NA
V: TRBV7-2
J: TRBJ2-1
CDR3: CASSLVLGGGAGNEQFF

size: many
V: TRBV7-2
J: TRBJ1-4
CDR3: CASSRTGVVEKLFF

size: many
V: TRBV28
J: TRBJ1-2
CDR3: CASSLGIVANYGYTF

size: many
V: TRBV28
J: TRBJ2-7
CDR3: CASGPETGVYEQYF

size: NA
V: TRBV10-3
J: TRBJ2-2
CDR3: CAISGQRGTNTGELFF

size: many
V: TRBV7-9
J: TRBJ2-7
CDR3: CASSHGGGEQYF

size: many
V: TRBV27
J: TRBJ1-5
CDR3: CASSPADRGGNQPQHF

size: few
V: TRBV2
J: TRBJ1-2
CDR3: CASSGQGRDANYGYTF

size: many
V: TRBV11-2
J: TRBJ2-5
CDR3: CASSLGQGALGETQYF

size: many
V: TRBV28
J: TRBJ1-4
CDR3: CASSLGTRINEKLFF

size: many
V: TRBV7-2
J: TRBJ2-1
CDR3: CASSLEATGGINEQFF

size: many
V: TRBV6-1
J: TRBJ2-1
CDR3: CASSEDGGGEGNEQFF

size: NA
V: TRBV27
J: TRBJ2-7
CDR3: CASSLAGTFHEQYF